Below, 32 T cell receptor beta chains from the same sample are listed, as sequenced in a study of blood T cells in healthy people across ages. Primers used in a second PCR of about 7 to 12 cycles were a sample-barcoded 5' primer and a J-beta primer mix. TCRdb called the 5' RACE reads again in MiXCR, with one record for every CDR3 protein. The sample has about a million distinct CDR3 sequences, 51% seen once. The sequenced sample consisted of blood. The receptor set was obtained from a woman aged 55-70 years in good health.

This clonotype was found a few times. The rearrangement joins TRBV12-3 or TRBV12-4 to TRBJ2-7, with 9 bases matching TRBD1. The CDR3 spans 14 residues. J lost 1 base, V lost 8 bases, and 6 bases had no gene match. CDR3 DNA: TGTGCCAGCGTTCCGGGACAGGGATCCTACGAGCAGTACTTC. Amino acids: CASVPGQGSYEQYF.

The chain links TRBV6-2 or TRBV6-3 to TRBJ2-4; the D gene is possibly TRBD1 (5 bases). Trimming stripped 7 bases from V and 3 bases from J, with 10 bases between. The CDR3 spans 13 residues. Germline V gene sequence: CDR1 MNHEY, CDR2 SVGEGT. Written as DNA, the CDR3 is TGTGCCAGCATGGGGCAGGGCAAAAACATTCAGTACTTC. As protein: CASMGQGKNIQYF.

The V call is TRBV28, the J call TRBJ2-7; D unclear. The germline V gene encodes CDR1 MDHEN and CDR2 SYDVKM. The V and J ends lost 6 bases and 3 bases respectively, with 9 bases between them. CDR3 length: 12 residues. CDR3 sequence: CASSRNRYEQYF. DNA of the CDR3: TGTGCCAGCAGCCGGAATCGCTACGAGCAGTACTTC.

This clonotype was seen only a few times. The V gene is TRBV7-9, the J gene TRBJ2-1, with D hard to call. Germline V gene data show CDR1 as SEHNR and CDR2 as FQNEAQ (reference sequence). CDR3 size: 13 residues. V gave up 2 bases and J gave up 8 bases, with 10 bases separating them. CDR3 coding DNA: TGTGCCAGCAGCTTACTAGACGGACATGAGCAGTTCTTC. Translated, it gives CASSLLDGHEQFF.

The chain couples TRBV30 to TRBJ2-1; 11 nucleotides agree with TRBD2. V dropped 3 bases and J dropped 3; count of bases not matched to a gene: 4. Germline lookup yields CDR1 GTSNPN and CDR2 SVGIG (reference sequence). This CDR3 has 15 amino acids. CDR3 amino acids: CAWSPGLAVYNEQFF. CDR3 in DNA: TGTGCCTGGAGCCCGGGACTAGCGGTCTACAATGAGCAGTTCTTC.

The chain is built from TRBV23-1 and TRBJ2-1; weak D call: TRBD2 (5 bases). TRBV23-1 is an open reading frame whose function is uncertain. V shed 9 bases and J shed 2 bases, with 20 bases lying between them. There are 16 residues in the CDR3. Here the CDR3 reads CARNPHRRYPYNEQFF. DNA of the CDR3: TGCGCCAGGAACCCTCACCGGAGGTACCCCTACAATGAGCAGTTCTTC.

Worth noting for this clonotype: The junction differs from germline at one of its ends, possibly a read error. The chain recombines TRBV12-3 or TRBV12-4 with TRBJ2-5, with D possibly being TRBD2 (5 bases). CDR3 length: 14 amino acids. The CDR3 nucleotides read TGTGCCAGCAGTGCCCTGACTATCCAAGAGACCCCGTACTTC. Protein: CASSALTIQETPYF.

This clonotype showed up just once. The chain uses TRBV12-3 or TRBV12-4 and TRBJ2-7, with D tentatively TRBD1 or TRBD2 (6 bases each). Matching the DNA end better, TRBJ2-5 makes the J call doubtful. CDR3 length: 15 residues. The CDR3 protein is CASREGGGGKETQYF. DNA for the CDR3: TGTGCCAGCAGGGAGGGGGGAGGTGGGAAAGAGACCCAGTACTTC.

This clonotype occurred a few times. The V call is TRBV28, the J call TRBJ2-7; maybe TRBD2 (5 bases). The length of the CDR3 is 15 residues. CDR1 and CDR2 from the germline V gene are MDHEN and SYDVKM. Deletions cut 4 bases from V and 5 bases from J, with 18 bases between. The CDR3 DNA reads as TGTGCCAGCAGTTCCCCCGGGGTGCCACCCCACGAGCAGTACTTC. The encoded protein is CASSSPGVPPHEQYF.

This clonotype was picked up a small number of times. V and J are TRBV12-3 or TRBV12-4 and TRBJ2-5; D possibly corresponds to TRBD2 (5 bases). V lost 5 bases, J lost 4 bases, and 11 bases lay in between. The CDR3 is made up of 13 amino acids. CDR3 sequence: CASSPGKLETQYF. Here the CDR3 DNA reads TGTGCCAGCAGTCCCGGGAAACTAGAGACCCAGTACTTC.

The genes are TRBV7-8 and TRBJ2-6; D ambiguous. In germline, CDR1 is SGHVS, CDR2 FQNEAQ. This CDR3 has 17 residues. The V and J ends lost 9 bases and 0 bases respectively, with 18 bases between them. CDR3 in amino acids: CASSTGPYRSGANVLTF. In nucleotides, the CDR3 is TGTGCCAGTTCTACCGGTCCCTACCGCTCTGGGGCCAACGTCCTGACTTTC. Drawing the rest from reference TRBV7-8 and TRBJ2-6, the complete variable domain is GAGVSQSPRYKVAKRGQDVALRCDPISGHVSLFWYQQALGQGPEFLTYFQNEAQLDKSGLPSDRFFAERPEGSVSTLKIQRTQQEDSAVYLCASSTGPYRSGANVLTFGAGSRLTVL.

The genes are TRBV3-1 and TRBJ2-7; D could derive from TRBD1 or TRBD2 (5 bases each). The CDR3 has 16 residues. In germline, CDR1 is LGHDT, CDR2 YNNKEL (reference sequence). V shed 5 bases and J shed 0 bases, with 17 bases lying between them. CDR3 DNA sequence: TGTGCCAGCAGCTCCTACGGGACCGTGAGCTCCTACGAGCAGTACTTC. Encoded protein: CASSSYGTVSSYEQYF.

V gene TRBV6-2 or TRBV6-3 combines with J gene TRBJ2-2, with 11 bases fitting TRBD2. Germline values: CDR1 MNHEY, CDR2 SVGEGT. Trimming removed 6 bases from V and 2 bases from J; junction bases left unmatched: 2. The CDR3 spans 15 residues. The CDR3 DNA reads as TGTGCCAGCAGACTAGCGGGAGCAAACACCGGGGAGCTGTTTTTT. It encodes CASRLAGANTGELFF.

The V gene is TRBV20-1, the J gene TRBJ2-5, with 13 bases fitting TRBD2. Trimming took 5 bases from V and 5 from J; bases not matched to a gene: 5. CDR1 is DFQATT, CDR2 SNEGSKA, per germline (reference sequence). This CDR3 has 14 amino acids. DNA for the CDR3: TGCAGTGCTGGACTACTAGCGGGAGGGGAGACCCAGTACTTC. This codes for CSAGLLAGGETQYF.

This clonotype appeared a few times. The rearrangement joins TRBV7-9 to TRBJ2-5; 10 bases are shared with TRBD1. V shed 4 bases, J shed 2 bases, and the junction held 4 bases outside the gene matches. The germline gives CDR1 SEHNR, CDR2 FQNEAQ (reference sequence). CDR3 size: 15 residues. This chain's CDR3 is CASSSDRGPQETQYF. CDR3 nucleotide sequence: TGTGCCAGCAGCTCAGACAGGGGGCCTCAAGAGACCCAGTACTTC.

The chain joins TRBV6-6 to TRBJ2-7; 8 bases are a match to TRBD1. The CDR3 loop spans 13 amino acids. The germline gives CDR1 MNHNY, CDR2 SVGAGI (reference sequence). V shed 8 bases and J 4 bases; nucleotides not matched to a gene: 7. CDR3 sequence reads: CASRSGQVYEQYF. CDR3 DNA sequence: TGTGCCAGCCGCTCGGGACAGGTTTACGAGCAGTACTTC.

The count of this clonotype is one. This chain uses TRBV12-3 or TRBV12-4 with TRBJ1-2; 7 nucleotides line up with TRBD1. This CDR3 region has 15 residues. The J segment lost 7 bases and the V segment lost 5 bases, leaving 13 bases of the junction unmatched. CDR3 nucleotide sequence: TGTGCCAGCAGTAACCTCCGGGACAGTTCAGTTGGCTACACCTTC. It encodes CASSNLRDSSVGYTF.

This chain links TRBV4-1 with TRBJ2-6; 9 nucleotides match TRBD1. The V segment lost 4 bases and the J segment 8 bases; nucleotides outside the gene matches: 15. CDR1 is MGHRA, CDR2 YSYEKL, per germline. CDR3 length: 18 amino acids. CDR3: CASSLGRGQGSGTNVLTF. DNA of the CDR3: TGCGCCAGCAGCCTAGGGAGGGGACAGGGATCCGGGACCAACGTCCTGACTTTC.

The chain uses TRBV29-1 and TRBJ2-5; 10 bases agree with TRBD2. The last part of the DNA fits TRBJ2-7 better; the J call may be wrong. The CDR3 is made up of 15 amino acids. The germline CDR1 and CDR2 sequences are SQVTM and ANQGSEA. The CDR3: CSVEAALAGESEQYF. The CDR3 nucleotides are TGCAGCGTTGAAGCGGCCCTAGCGGGAGAGTCCGAGCAGTACTTC.

CDR3 residues: CASSTTDRYEQYF. The CDR3, as DNA: TGTGCCAGCAGCACCACGGATAGGTACGAGCAGTACTTC. The chain joins TRBV7-9 to TRBJ2-1; D call uncertain. The J call could be wrong; TRBJ2-7 is a better fit for the DNA end. The germline V gene encodes CDR1 SEHNR and CDR2 FQNEAQ (reference sequence). There are 13 residues in the CDR3.

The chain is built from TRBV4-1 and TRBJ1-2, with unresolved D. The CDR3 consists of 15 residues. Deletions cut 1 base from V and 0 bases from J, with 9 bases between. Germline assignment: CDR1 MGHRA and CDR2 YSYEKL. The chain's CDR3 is CASSQGPSANYGYTF. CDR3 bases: TGCGCCAGCAGCCAAGGACCCTCGGCTAACTATGGCTACACCTTC.

The CDR3 protein is CSASETGIGANVLTF. For the CDR3, the DNA is TGCAGTGCTAGTGAGACAGGAATTGGGGCCAACGTCCTGACTTTC. This chain joins TRBV20-1 and TRBJ2-6; D might be TRBD1 (6 bases). Germline V gene data show CDR1 as DFQATT and CDR2 as SNEGSKA (reference sequence). CDR3 length equals 15 residues. Trimming shortened V by 3 bases and J by 3 bases, and 12 bases separated the two germline ends.

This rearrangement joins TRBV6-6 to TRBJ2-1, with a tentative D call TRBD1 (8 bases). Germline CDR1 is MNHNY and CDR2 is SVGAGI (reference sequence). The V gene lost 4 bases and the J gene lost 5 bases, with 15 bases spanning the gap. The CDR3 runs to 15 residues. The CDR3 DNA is TGTGCCAGCAGTTCCCGACAGGGGAGGGACAATGAGCAGTTCTTC. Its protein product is CASSSRQGRDNEQFF.

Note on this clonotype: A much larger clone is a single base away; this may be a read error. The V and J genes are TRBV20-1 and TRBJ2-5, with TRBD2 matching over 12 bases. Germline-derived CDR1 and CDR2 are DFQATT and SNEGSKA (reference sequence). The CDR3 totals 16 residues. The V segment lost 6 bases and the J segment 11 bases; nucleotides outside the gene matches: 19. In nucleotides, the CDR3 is TGCAGTGCATACCCTCCGGGACTAGCGGGCACAAATGAGCAGTACTTC. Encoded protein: CSAYPPGLAGTNEQYF.

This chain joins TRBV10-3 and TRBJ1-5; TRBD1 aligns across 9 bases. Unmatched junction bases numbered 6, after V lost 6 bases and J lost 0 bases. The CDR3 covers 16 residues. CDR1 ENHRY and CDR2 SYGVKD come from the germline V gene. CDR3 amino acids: CAIRRTGVYSNQPQHF. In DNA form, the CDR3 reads TGTGCCATCAGGCGGACAGGGGTGTATAGCAATCAGCCCCAGCATTTT.

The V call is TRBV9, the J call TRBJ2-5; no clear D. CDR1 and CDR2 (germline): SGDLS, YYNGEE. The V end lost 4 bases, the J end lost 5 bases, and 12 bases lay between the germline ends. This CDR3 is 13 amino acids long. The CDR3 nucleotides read TGTGCCAGCAGCCGGGCCATGGGGGAGACCCAGTACTTC. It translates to CASSRAMGETQYF. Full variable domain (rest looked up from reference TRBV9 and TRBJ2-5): DSGVTQTPKHLITATGQRVTLRCSPRSGDLSVYWYQQSLDQGLQFLIQYYNGEERAKGNILERFSAQQFPDLHSELNLSSLELGDSALYFCASSRAMGETQYFGPGTRLLVL.

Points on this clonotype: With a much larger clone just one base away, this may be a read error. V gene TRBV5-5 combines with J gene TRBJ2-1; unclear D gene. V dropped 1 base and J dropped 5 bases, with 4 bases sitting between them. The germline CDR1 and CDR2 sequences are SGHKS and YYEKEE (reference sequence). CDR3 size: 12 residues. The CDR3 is CASSLMDNEQFF. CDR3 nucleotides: TGTGCCAGCAGCTTGATGGACAATGAGCAGTTCTTC.

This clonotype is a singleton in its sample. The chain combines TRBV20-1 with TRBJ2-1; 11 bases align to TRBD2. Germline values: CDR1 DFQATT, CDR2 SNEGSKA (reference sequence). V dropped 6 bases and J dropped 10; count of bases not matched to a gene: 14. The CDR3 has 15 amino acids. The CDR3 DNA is TGCAGTGCCCAAGAGCAGACTAGCGGGGCGGGGGAGCAGTTCTTC. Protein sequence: CSAQEQTSGAGEQFF.

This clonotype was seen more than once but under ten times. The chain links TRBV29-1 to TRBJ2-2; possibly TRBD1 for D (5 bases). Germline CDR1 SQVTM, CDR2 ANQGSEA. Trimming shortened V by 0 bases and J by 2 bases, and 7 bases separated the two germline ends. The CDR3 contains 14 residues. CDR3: CSVEEGANTGELFF. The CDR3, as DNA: TGCAGCGTTGAAGAAGGGGCAAACACCGGGGAGCTGTTTTTT.

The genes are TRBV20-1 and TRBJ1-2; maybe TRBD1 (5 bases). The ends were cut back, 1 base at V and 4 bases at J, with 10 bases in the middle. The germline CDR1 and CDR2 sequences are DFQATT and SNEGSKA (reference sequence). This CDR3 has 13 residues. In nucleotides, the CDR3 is TGCAGTGCTAGAGCGGGGCGGACCTATGGCTACACCTTC. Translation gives CSARAGRTYGYTF.

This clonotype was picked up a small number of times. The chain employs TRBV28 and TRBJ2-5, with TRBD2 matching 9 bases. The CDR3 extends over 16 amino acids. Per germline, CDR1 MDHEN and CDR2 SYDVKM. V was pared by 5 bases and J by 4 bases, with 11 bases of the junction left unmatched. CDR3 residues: CASSPSYSGSTETQYF. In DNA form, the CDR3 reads TGTGCCAGCAGTCCCTCTTATAGCGGGAGCACAGAGACCCAGTACTTC.

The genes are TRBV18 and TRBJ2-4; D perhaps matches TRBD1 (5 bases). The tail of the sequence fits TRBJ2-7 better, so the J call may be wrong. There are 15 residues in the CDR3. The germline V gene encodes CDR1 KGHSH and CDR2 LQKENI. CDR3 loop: CASSPGTGSFYEQYF. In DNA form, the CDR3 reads TGTGCCAGCTCACCAGGCACAGGAAGCTTCTACGAGCAGTACTTC.